This entry lists 18 T cell receptor beta chains sequenced from one sample in a study of blood T cell repertoires in COVID-19. Method: immunoSEQ multiplex PCR; TCRdb's copy keeps in-frame clones and lacks some. This table holds about 230,000 clones, roughly 80% found once. What was sequenced was peripheral blood. Receptor source: a woman in her 70s with active or convalescent COVID-19.

This clone was seen only once. The CDR3 sequence: CASSPTGGYGYTF. The DNA for the CDR3 is TGTGCCAGCAGCCCTACAGGGGGCTATGGCTACACCTTC. The genes are TRBV11-2 and TRBJ1-2, with 8 positions matching TRBD1. CDR3 length: 13 residues. Trimming removed 5 bases from V and 4 bases from J; junction bases left unmatched: 3. CDR1 is SGHAT and CDR2 is FQNNGV in the germline V gene.

CDR3 DNA: TGCGCCAGCAGCTTGGGAGTCCGGGAGGAGGGGGAGACCCAGTACTTC. Protein: CASSLGVREEGETQYF. This chain uses TRBV5-1 with TRBJ2-5; 7 bases map to TRBD2. CDR3 length: 16 residues. Germline V gene data show CDR1 as SGHRS and CDR2 as YFSETQ. The junction had 10 bases not matched to a gene; V was cut back by 0 bases and J by 5 bases.

This chain uses TRBV7-2 with TRBJ2-7, with 11 positions matching TRBD1. V dropped 5 bases and J dropped 3; count of bases not matched to a gene: 6. There are 15 residues in the CDR3. Germline CDR1 is SGHTA and CDR2 is FQGNSA. CDR3 loop: CASSPAGQGVYEQYF. The CDR3 DNA follows: TGTGCCAGCAGCCCGGCGGGACAGGGGGTCTACGAGCAGTACTTC.

The chain joins TRBV28 to TRBJ2-1; 16 nucleotides match TRBD2. The CDR3 is made up of 19 amino acids. The junction had 13 bases not matched to a gene; V was cut back by 4 bases and J by 7 bases. Germline V gene data show CDR1 as MDHEN and CDR2 as SYDVKM. The CDR3 nucleotides are TGTGCCAGCAGTTCGGGACTAGCGGGAGGGAAGGGCCACGTGAATGAGCAGTTCTTC. This encodes CASSSGLAGGKGHVNEQFF.

This chain joins TRBV7-9 and TRBJ2-5; TRBD2 aligns across 7 bases. Trimming took 7 bases from V and 4 from J; bases not matched to a gene: 6. Germline CDR1 is SEHNR and CDR2 is FQNEAQ (reference sequence). This CDR3 is 13 amino acids long. CDR3 amino acids: CASTFWGGETQYF. The CDR3 DNA reads as TGTGCCAGCACCTTTTGGGGGGGAGAGACCCAGTACTTC.

The V call is TRBV18, the J call TRBJ2-1; 8 bases are shared with TRBD1. Germline CDR1 reads KGHSH; CDR2 reads LQKENI. This CDR3 has 15 amino acids. The trim removed 3 bases at V and 7 bases at J, leaving 8 bases unmatched. CDR3 coding DNA: TGTGCCAGCTCACCGGGCAGGGGGCTAAGGAATGAGCAGTTCTTC. Residues: CASSPGRGLRNEQFF.

This clone was found once. The chain joins TRBV7-9 to TRBJ1-3; tentatively, D is TRBD1 (5 bases). CDR3 length: 14 amino acids. The germline V gene has CDR1 SEHNR and CDR2 FQNEAQ (reference sequence). The germline V and J ends were trimmed by 5 bases and 0 bases, with 8 bases remaining between them. CDR3 DNA: TGTGCCAGCAGCAAGACAGACTCTGGAAACACCATATATTTT. Translation gives CASSKTDSGNTIYF.

The V gene is TRBV6-5, the J gene TRBJ1-2; no definite D call. The ends were cut back, 0 bases at V and 1 base at J, with 3 bases in the middle. This CDR3 has 13 residues. The V gene's germline CDR1 is MNHEY and CDR2 SVGAGI. The CDR3 DNA follows: TGTGCCAGCAGTTACTCCGTTAACTATGGCTACACCTTC. Translation: CASSYSVNYGYTF.

This clone was seen a single time. The CDR3 loop reads CASSYLKGAPQPQHF. CDR3 in DNA: TGTGCCAGCAGTTACCTCAAGGGGGCCCCACAGCCCCAGCATTTT. The V call is TRBV6-6, the J call TRBJ1-5, with 7 nucleotides matching TRBD1. The V and J ends lost 2 bases and 7 bases, in that order; junction bases with no gene match: 8. Looked up from germline, CDR1 is MNHNY and CDR2 is SVGAGI (reference sequence). There are 15 residues in the CDR3.

The chain couples TRBV5-1 to TRBJ2-3, with TRBD2 identical over 10 bases. The CDR3 loop spans 15 amino acids. Trimming took 0 bases from V and 5 from J; bases not matched to a gene: 3. Germline CDR1 SGHRS, CDR2 YFSETQ. The chain's CDR3 is CASSLVAGGVDTQYF. CDR3 sequence (DNA): TGCGCCAGCAGCTTGGTAGCGGGAGGCGTAGATACGCAGTATTTT. The full variable domain, with the rest looked up from reference TRBV5-1 and TRBJ2-3, is KAGVTQTPRYLIKTRGQQVTLSCSPISGHRSVSWYQQTPGQGLQFLFEYFSETQRNKGNFPGRFSGRQFSNSRSEMNVSTLELGDSALYLCASSLVAGGVDTQYFGPGTRLTVL.

In regard to this clone: This specimen includes other DNA sequences encoding the same CDR3. The chain employs TRBV5-1 and TRBJ2-7, with 8 positions matching TRBD1. V trimming: 0 bases; J trimming: 7 bases; junction bases outside the gene matches: 3. Germline V gives CDR1 SGHRS, CDR2 YFSETQ. The CDR3 is made up of 13 amino acids. The CDR3 nucleotides are TGCGCCAGCAGCTTGGCAGGGGGCAGGGAGCAGTACTTC. The encoded protein is CASSLAGGREQYF.

This clone was observed a handful of times. Within the sample, other DNA sequences also encode this same CDR3. The CDR3 loop is CASSYRGREQYF. The CDR3 nucleotides are TGTGCCAGCAGTTACAGGGGGCGCGAGCAGTACTTC. This chain links TRBV28 with TRBJ2-7, with 9 nucleotides matching TRBD1. The CDR3 totals 12 residues. V trimming: 4 bases; J trimming: 6 bases; junction bases outside the gene matches: 1. Germline CDR1 and CDR2: MDHEN and SYDVKM.

The rearrangement links TRBV19 to TRBJ2-5; TRBD1 aligns across 7 bases. The CDR3 runs to 12 residues. The germline V gene has CDR1 LNHDA and CDR2 SQIVND (reference sequence). Trimming at V came to 10 bases and at J to 2 bases, leaving 4 bases not matched to a gene. CDR3 nucleotides: TGTGCCACAGGGGGTCGACAAGAGACCCAGTACTTC. Protein product: CATGGRQETQYF.

In DNA, the CDR3 is TGCGCCAGCAGCTTGACGACAGGGGTAGTAGATGGCTACACCTTC. Translated: CASSLTTGVVDGYTF. V and J are TRBV5-1 and TRBJ1-2, with 8 nucleotides matching TRBD1. V lost 1 base and J lost 6; bases outside the gene matches: 8. In germline, CDR1 is SGHRS, CDR2 YFSETQ. The CDR3 contains 15 residues.

The rearrangement uses TRBV5-1 and TRBJ2-7; possible D gene TRBD2, 7 bases. The germline V gene has CDR1 SGHRS and CDR2 YFSETQ. Trimming pared 4 bases from V and 1 base from J, leaving 15 bases between. The CDR3 spans 15 residues. The CDR3 DNA sequence: TGCGCCAGCAGCCCAAGGGGAGGGGGGTCCTACGAGCAGTACTTC. It translates to CASSPRGGGSYEQYF.

The J gene is TRBJ2-7, the V gene TRBV30; 15 bases match TRBD2. V lost 4 bases, J lost 5 bases, and 9 bases stayed unmatched. The CDR3 has 16 amino acids. The germline V gene encodes CDR1 GTSNPN and CDR2 SVGIG (reference sequence). CDR3 nucleotide sequence: TGTGCCTGGAATAGAGGACTAGCGGGGGGGTTGGACGAGCAGTACTTC. This encodes CAWNRGLAGGLDEQYF.

The CDR3: CASSQQDSNQPQHF. The CDR3 DNA reads TGTGCCAGCAGTCAACAGGATAGCAATCAGCCCCAGCATTTT. This chain joins TRBV2 and TRBJ1-5; tentatively, D is TRBD1 (5 bases). This CDR3 is 14 amino acids long. Looked up from germline, CDR1 is SNHLY and CDR2 is FYNNEI. V was trimmed by 5 bases and J by 0 bases, leaving 8 bases between them. The complete variable domain, with remaining parts taken from reference TRBV2 and TRBJ1-5, reads EPEVTQTPSHQVTQMGQEVILRCVPISNHLYFYWYRQILGQKVEFLVSFYNNEISEKSEIFDDQFSVERPDGSNFTLKIRSTKLEDSAMYFCASSQQDSNQPQHFGDGTRLSIL.

V usage is TRBV3-1 (or the pseudogene TRBV3-2) and J usage is TRBJ1-2, with 7 bases that match TRBD1. The germline gives CDR1 LGHDT, CDR2 YNNKEL (reference sequence). This CDR3 contains 15 residues. Trimming at V came to 0 bases and at J to 4 bases, leaving 5 bases not matched to a gene. The CDR3 DNA follows: TGTGCCAGCAGCCAAGACATGGACAGGTCCTATGGCTACACCTTC. The encoded protein is CASSQDMDRSYGYTF.